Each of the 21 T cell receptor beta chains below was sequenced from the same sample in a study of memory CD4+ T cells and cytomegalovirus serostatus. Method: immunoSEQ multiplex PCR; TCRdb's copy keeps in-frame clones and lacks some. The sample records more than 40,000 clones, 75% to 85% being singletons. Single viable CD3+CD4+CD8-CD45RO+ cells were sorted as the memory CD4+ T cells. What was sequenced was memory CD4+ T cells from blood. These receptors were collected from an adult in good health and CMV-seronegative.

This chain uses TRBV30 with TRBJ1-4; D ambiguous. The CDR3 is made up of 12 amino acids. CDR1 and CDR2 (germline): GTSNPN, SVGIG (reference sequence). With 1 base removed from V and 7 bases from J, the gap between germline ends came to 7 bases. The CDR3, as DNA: TGTGCCTGGAGTGGCAGTCCTGAAAAACTGTTTTTT. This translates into CAWSGSPEKLFF.

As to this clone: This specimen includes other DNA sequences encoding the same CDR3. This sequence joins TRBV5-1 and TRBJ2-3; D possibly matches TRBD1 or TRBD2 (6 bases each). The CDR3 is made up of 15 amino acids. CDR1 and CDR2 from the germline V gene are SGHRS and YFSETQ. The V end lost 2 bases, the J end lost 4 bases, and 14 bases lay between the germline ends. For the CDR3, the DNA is TGCGCCAGCAGCTTCATGGGGGGCTCTGCAGATACGCAGTATTTT. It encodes CASSFMGGSADTQYF.

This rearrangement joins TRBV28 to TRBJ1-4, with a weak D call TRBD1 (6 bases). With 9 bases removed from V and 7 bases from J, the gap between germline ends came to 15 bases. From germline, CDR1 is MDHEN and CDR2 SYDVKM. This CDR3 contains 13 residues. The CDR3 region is CASSWGRGEKLFF. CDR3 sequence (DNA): TGTGCCAGTAGCTGGGGGCGTGGTGAAAAACTGTTTTTT. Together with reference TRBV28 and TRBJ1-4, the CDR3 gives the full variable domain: DVKVTQSSRYLVKRTGEKVFLECVQDMDHENMFWYRQDPGLGLRLIYFSYDVKMKEKGDIPEGYSVSREKKERFSLILESASTNQTSMYLCASSWGRGEKLFFGSGTQLSVL.

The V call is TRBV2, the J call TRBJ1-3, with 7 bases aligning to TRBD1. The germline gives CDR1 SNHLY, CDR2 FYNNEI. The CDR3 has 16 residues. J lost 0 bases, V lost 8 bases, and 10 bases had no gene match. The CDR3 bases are TGTGCCAGCGGGAGGGACAGTACCATCTCTGGAAACACCATATATTTT. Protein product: CASGRDSTISGNTIYF.

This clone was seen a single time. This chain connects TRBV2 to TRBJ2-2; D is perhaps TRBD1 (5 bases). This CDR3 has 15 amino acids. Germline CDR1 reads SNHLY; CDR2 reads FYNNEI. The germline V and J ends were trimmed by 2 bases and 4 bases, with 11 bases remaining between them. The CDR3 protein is CASSEKGAGTGELFF. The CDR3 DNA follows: TGTGCCAGCAGTGAAAAAGGGGCTGGCACCGGGGAGCTGTTTTTT.

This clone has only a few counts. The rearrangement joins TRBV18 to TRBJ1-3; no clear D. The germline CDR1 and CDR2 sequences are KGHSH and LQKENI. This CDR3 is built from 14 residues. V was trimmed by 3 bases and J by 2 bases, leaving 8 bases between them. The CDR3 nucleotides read TGTGCCAGCTCACCGGGGAGGACTGGAAACACCATATATTTT. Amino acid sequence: CASSPGRTGNTIYF.

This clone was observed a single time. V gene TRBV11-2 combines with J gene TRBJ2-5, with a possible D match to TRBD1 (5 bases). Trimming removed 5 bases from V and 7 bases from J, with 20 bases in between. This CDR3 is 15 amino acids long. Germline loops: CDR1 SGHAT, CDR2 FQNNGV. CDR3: CASSPATGLRGTQYF. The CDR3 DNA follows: TGTGCCAGCAGCCCGGCAACCGGGCTAAGGGGGACCCAGTACTTC.

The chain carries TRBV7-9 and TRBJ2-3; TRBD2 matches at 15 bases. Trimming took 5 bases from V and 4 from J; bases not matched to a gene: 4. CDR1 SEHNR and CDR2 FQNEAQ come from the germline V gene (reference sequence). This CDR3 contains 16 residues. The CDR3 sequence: CASSPRTSGRADTQYF. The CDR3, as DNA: TGTGCCAGCAGCCCGCGGACTAGCGGGAGGGCAGATACGCAGTATTTT.

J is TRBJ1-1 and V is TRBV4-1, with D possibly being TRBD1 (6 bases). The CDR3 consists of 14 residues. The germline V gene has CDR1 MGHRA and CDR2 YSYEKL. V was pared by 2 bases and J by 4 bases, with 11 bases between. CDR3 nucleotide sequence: TGCGCCAGCAGCCAACCCAGGGGTGGCACTGAAGCTTTCTTT. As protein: CASSQPRGGTEAFF.

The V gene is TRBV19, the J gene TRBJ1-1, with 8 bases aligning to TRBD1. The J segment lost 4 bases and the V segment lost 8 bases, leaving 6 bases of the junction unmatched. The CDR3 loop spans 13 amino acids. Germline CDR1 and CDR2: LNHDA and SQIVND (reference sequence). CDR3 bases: TGTGCCAGTGCCGGACAGGGCGGCACTGAAGCTTTCTTT. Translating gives CASAGQGGTEAFF. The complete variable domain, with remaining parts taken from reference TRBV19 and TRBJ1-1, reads DGGITQSPKYLFRKEGQNVTLSCEQNLNHDAMYWYRQDPGQGLRLIYYSQIVNDFQKGDIAEGYSVSREKKESFPLTVTSAQKNPTAFYLCASAGQGGTEAFFGQGTRLTVV.

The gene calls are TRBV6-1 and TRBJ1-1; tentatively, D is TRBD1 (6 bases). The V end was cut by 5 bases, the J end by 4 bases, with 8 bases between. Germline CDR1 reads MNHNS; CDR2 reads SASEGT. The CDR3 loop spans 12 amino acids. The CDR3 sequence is CASSRQATEAFF. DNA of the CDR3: TGTGCCAGCAGTCGACAGGCCACTGAAGCTTTCTTT.

In DNA, the CDR3 is TGTGCCAGCAGTTCTATAAGGGGGTGGGACAGGGGCACCGGGGAGCTGTTTTTT. Protein product: CASSSIRGWDRGTGELFF. The chain is built from TRBV28 and TRBJ2-2; 10 nucleotides match TRBD1. This CDR3 spans 18 amino acids. Per germline, CDR1 MDHEN and CDR2 SYDVKM. Losses at the gene ends were 4 bases for V and 4 bases for J; bases not matched to a gene: 12.

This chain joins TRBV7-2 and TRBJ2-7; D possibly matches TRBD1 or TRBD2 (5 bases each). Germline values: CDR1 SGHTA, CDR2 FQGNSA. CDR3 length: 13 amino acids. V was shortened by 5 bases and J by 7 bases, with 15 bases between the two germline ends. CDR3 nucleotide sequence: TGTGCCAGCAGCCCCCCCGGGGCACGGGAGCAGTACTTC. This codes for CASSPPGAREQYF.

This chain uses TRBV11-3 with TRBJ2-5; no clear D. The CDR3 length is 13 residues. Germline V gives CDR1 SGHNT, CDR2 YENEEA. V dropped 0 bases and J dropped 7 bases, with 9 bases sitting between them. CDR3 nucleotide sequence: TGTGCCAGCAGCTTAGATGGCTCCCGGACCCAGTACTTC. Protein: CASSLDGSRTQYF. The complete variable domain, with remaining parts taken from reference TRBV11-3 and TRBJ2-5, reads EAGVVQSPRYKIIEKKQPVAFWCNPISGHNTLYWYLQNLGQGPELLIRYENEEAVDDSQLPKDRFSAERLKGVDSTLKIQPAELGDSAVYLCASSLDGSRTQYFGPGTRLLVL.

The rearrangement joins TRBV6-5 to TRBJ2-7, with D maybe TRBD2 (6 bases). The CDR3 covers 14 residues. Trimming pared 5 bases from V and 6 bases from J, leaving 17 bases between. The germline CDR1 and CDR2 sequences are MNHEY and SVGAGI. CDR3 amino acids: CASSKRDSWGEQYF. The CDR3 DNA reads TGTGCCAGCAGTAAACGGGACTCGTGGGGCGAGCAGTACTTC.

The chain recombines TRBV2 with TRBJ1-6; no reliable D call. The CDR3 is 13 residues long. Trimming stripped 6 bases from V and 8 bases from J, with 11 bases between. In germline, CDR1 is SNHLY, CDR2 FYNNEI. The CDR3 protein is CASSGPPYSPLHF. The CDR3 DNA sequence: TGTGCCAGCAGCGGCCCCCCTTATTCACCCCTCCACTTT.

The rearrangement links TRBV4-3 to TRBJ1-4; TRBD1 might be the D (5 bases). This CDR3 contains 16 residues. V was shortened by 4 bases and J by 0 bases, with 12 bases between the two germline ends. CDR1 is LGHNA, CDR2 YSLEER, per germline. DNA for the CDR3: TGCGCCAGCAGCCCTCGGCCCAGGGCAACTAATGAAAAACTGTTTTTT. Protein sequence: CASSPRPRATNEKLFF.

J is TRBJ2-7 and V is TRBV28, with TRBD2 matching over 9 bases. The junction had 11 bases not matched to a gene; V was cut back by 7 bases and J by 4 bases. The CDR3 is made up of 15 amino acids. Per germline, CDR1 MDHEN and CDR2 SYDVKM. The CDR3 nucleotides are TGTGCCAGCATACCCCTAGCGGGATCGCGGTACGAGCAGTACTTC. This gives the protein CASIPLAGSRYEQYF.

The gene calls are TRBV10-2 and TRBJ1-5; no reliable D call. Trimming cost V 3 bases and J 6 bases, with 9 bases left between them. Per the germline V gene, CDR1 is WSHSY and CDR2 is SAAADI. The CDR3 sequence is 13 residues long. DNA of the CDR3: TGCGCCAGCAGTGATTCTCGGAGTCAGCCCCAGCATTTT. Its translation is CASSDSRSQPQHF.

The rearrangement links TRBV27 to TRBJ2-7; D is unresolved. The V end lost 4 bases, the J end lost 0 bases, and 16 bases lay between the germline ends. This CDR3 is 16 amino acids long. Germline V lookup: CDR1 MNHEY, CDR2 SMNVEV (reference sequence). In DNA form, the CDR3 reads TGTGCCAGCAGTTCCTACCTCCCAGCGAGCTCCTACGAGCAGTACTTC. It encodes CASSSYLPASSYEQYF.

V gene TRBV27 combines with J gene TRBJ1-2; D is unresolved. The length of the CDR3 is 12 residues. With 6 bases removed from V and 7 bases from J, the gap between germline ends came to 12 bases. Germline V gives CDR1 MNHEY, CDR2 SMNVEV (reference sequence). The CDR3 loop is CASRTNVGGYTF. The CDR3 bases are TGTGCCAGCAGAACAAATGTGGGTGGCTACACCTTC.